Only a few counts were recorded for the clone carrying this T cell receptor (beta chain). The data stem from a study of radiotherapy plus CTLA-4 blockade in lung cancer. Method: immunoSEQ multiplex PCR; TCRdb's copy keeps in-frame clones and lacks some. The profile shows tens of thousands of clones, 70% to 90% of them singletons. The origin of this receptor is a human donor with non-small cell lung cancer that progressed on radiotherapy plus ipilimumab. The source was peripheral blood, collected from a patient treated with radiotherapy plus ipilimumab.

CDR3 in DNA: TGTGCCAGCAGCTTGGACGCTCGGCCGGAAAATTCACCCCTCCACTTT. Amino acid sequence: CASSLDARPENSPLHF. The gene calls are TRBV5-4 and TRBJ1-6; the D is unclear. CDR1 and CDR2 from the germline V gene are SGHNT and YYREEE (reference sequence). The CDR3 has 16 amino acids. Trimming shortened V by 0 bases and J by 7 bases, and 14 bases separated the two germline ends.